Presented here are 15 T cell receptor beta chains from one specimen sequenced in a study of spatial heterogeneity in lung cancer. MiXCR, applied by TCRdb to the 5' RACE reads, yields one record per CDR3 protein. The top ten clones hold 15% to 20% of a sample with fewer than 50,000 distinct CDR3 sequences, about 10% of them seen once. Time point in this sample: blood at routine non-recurrence follow-up after resection. Specimen: PBMCs, collected at follow-up. These receptors were taken from a female donor with early-stage non-small cell lung cancer.

The chain has TRBV5-1 and TRBJ2-3, with D perhaps TRBD2 (5 bases). The V end lost 0 bases, the J end lost 0 bases, and 11 bases lay between the germline ends. Germline CDR1 SGHRS, CDR2 YFSETQ. The CDR3 has 16 residues. This CDR3 is CASSLVMGGSTDTQYF. Here the CDR3 DNA reads TGCGCCAGCAGCTTGGTAATGGGCGGGAGCACAGATACGCAGTATTTT.

This clonotype was counted ten times or more. The chain employs TRBV30 and TRBJ1-1, with 7 bases identical to TRBD1. Germline values: CDR1 GTSNPN, CDR2 SVGIG (reference sequence). V trimming: 8 bases; J trimming: 3 bases; junction bases outside the gene matches: 12. The CDR3 has 14 residues. Here the CDR3 reads CATTRAQGYTEAFF. CDR3 nucleotide sequence: TGTGCCACCACAAGGGCACAGGGGTACACTGAAGCTTTCTTT.

The genes are TRBV7-2 and TRBJ2-3, with 15 bases that match TRBD2. The germline gives CDR1 SGHTA, CDR2 FQGNSA. V trimming: 5 bases; J trimming: 5 bases; junction bases outside the gene matches: 11. This CDR3 is 18 amino acids long. DNA for the CDR3: TGTGCCAGCAGCCCCCCGCTGGGACTAGCGGGGGGTCAAGATACGCAGTATTTT. Its protein product is CASSPPLGLAGGQDTQYF.

This clonotype was recorded a few times. The chain carries TRBV7-2 and TRBJ1-5, with D possibly matching TRBD1 (6 bases). The CDR3 runs 14 residues. Trimming cost V 5 bases and J 7 bases, with 15 bases left between them. CDR1 is SGHTA, CDR2 FQGNSA, per germline. CDR3 protein: CASSRGTQGQPQHF. The CDR3, as DNA: TGTGCCAGCAGCCGGGGAACACAGGGCCAGCCCCAGCATTTT.

The chain recombines TRBV6-1 with TRBJ2-1; 9 bases align to TRBD2. Trimming at V came to 7 bases and at J to 2 bases, leaving 6 bases not matched to a gene. Germline V CDR1 and CDR2: MNHNS, SASEGT. This CDR3 is 15 amino acids long. The CDR3 DNA follows: TGTGCCAGCAACTTAGCGGGGGCCCCCTACAATGAGCAGTTCTTC. Translated: CASNLAGAPYNEQFF.

The sample holds a few counts of this clonotype. The genes are TRBV7-9 and TRBJ2-3; 13 bases agree with TRBD2. The junction had 6 bases not matched to a gene; V was cut back by 4 bases and J by 5 bases. This CDR3 has 16 amino acids. Germline values: CDR1 SEHNR, CDR2 FQNEAQ (reference sequence). CDR3 protein: CASSWATSGGLDTQYF. The CDR3, as DNA: TGTGCCAGCAGCTGGGCGACTAGCGGGGGGTTAGATACGCAGTATTTT.

This clonotype was seen repeatedly, ten times or more. V is TRBV28 and J is TRBJ2-3; D gene ambiguous. The V gene's germline CDR1 is MDHEN and CDR2 SYDVKM. The CDR3 extends over 11 amino acids. The V gene lost 10 bases and the J gene lost 7 bases, with 12 bases spanning the gap. CDR3 protein: CATRSRYTQYF. CDR3 sequence (DNA): TGTGCCACCCGGAGTAGGTATACGCAGTATTTT. Full variable domain (missing parts from reference TRBV28 and TRBJ2-3): DVKVTQSSRYLVKRTGEKVFLECVQDMDHENMFWYRQDPGLGLRLIYFSYDVKMKEKGDIPEGYSVSREKKERFSLILESASTNQTSMYLCATRSRYTQYFGPGTRLTVL.

This clonotype is medium-sized by share. The chain combines TRBV9 with TRBJ1-1; D is unclear. Germline V gene data show CDR1 as SGDLS and CDR2 as YYNGEE. Trimming shortened V by 0 bases and J by 4 bases, and 7 bases separated the two germline ends. The CDR3 runs 13 residues. For the CDR3, the DNA is TGTGCCAGCAGCGTAGCAGGAGCCACTGAAGCTTTCTTT. It yields the protein CASSVAGATEAFF.

This clonotype was counted at least ten times. The chain uses TRBV7-2 and TRBJ1-4; maybe TRBD1 (5 bases). This CDR3 spans 13 amino acids. Looked up from germline, CDR1 is SGHTA and CDR2 is FQGNSA. Trimming removed 5 bases from V and 8 bases from J, with 12 bases in between. This CDR3 is CASSRKGREKLFF. DNA of the CDR3: TGTGCCAGCAGCCGGAAGGGGAGGGAAAAACTGTTTTTT.

Many counts were recorded for this clonotype. The chain recombines TRBV14 with TRBJ2-2; 13 bases agree with TRBD2. V lost 4 bases, J lost 1 base, and 0 bases stayed unmatched. Germline V lookup: CDR1 SGHDN, CDR2 FVKESK. The CDR3 totals 16 residues. The CDR3 loop reads CASSRTSGGNTGELFF. Here the CDR3 DNA reads TGTGCCAGCAGCCGGACTAGCGGGGGGAACACCGGGGAGCTGTTTTTT.

This clonotype was recorded a few times. The chain uses TRBV20-1 and TRBJ1-2, with 12 bases lining up with TRBD1. The CDR3 covers 14 residues. V lost 6 bases and J lost 2; bases outside the gene matches: 4. Germline CDR1 DFQATT, CDR2 SNEGSKA (reference sequence). The CDR3 DNA reads as TGCAGTGCCGAGGGGACAGGGGGCAACTATGGCTACACCTTC. Protein product: CSAEGTGGNYGYTF.

This clonotype appeared many times. The chain joins TRBV9 to TRBJ2-5; D possibly corresponds to TRBD2 (7 bases). The CDR3 loop spans 17 amino acids. V dropped 0 bases and J dropped 5 bases, with 20 bases sitting between them. Germline V gene lookup returns CDR1 SGDLS and CDR2 YYNGEE. This chain's CDR3 is CASSVGPGGRNGETQYF. The CDR3, as DNA: TGTGCCAGCAGCGTAGGTCCGGGGGGCCGCAACGGGGAGACCCAGTACTTC.

This clonotype has more than one count but fewer than ten. The chain is built from TRBV18 and TRBJ2-1, with 7 bases that match TRBD1. The CDR3 length is 14 residues. CDR1 is KGHSH, CDR2 LQKENI, per germline. The ends lost 10 bases at V and 7 bases at J; junction bases unmatched: 13. CDR3 sequence: CATGTEREVNEQFF. The CDR3 DNA reads as TGTGCCACGGGGACAGAAAGGGAAGTAAATGAGCAGTTCTTC. The full variable domain, completed using reference TRBV18 and TRBJ2-1, is NAGVMQNPRHLVRRRGQEARLRCSPMKGHSHVYWYRQLPEEGLKFMVYLQKENIIDESGMPKERFSAEFPKEGPSILRIQQVVRGDSAAYFCATGTEREVNEQFFGPGTRLTVL.

This clonotype has a count of ten or more. The rearrangement links TRBV20-1 to TRBJ2-3; weak D call: TRBD2 (5 bases). The ends were cut back, 5 bases at V and 4 bases at J, with 16 bases in the middle. CDR3 size: 14 residues. CDR1 is DFQATT and CDR2 is SNEGSKA in the germline V gene (reference sequence). The chain's CDR3 is CSAFDGLSPDTQYF. The CDR3 bases are TGCAGTGCTTTCGACGGACTCTCCCCAGATACGCAGTATTTT.

The chain combines TRBV20-1 with TRBJ2-5; 10 bases are a match to TRBD2. Looked up from germline, CDR1 is DFQATT and CDR2 is SNEGSKA (reference sequence). CDR3 size: 16 residues. The trim removed 3 bases at V and 0 bases at J, leaving 7 bases unmatched. The CDR3: CSASPLAGEYQETQYF. DNA of the CDR3: TGCAGTGCTAGTCCCCTAGCGGGGGAATACCAAGAGACCCAGTACTTC.